The 18 T cell receptor beta chains listed next were all sequenced from one sample in a study of identical twins. TCRdb itself ran the 5' RACE reads through MiXCR, one entry per CDR3 protein. Counted here are roughly 190,000 distinct CDR3 sequences, 15% occurring once; the ten biggest clones make up 40%. The sample was also linked to a second study, of T cells expressing NK-cell markers.

The specimen was CD8+ T cells sorted from blood. The receptors come from a woman younger than 30 in good health.

This sequence joins TRBV30 and TRBJ1-2, with D unclear. Germline CDR1 reads GTSNPN; CDR2 reads SVGIG (reference sequence). V lost 3 bases, J lost 8 bases, and 13 bases lay in between. The CDR3 runs 12 residues. The CDR3 DNA reads TGTGCCTGGAGCGGGGTACTGGAAGGCTACACCTTC. It codes for CAWSGVLEGYTF.

The chain couples TRBV19 to TRBJ2-1, with TRBD2 matching 7 bases. Germline-derived CDR1 and CDR2 are LNHDA and SQIVND (reference sequence). This CDR3 has 13 residues. With V trimmed by 1 base and J by 8 bases, 2 bases remained unmatched. The CDR3 loop reads CASSIAGGHEQFF. For the CDR3, the DNA is TGTGCCAGTAGTATAGCGGGAGGCCATGAGCAGTTCTTC.

This clonotype was recorded a few times. The chain is built from TRBV9 and TRBJ2-5; 7 bases line up with TRBD2. The CDR3 spans 16 residues. Losses at the gene ends were 4 bases for V and 1 base for J; bases not matched to a gene: 10. Germline CDR1 SGDLS, CDR2 YYNGEE. The CDR3 sequence is CASSPPGGVPQETQYF. The CDR3 DNA reads TGTGCCAGCAGCCCCCCGGGGGGAGTACCCCAAGAGACCCAGTACTTC.

The chain carries TRBV5-6 and TRBJ2-1; D gene unclear. Germline CDR1 SGHDT, CDR2 YYEEEE. V was pared by 4 bases and J by 8 bases, with 10 bases between. The CDR3 runs 12 residues. The CDR3 reads CASSPFSYEQFF. The DNA of the CDR3 is TGTGCCAGCAGCCCATTCTCCTATGAGCAGTTCTTC.

The chain joins TRBV2 to TRBJ2-1; 15 nucleotides agree with TRBD2. V lost 5 bases to trimming and J lost 6 bases; unmatched junction nucleotides: 14. CDR1 is SNHLY and CDR2 is FYNNEI in the germline V gene. The CDR3 length is 19 residues. The CDR3 nucleotides are TGTGCCAGCAGTTTACGCCGTGGACTAGCGGGGGGGATGGGCAATGAGCAGTTCTTC. Amino acids: CASSLRRGLAGGMGNEQFF.

This clonotype occurred a few times. The chain links TRBV12-3 or TRBV12-4 to TRBJ2-5, with a possible D match to TRBD1 (5 bases). This CDR3 contains 13 residues. V shed 6 bases and J shed 5 bases, with 13 bases lying between them. In nucleotides, the CDR3 is TGTGCCAGCAGCCCTTGGAAGGGGGAGACCCAGTACTTC. It specifies CASSPWKGETQYF.

This clonotype has only a few counts. This rearrangement joins TRBV27 to TRBJ2-7; TRBD2 matches at 7 bases. With 2 bases clipped from V and 6 bases from J, the junction kept 13 bases outside the gene matches. The V gene's germline CDR1 is MNHEY and CDR2 SMNVEV (reference sequence). The CDR3 runs 16 residues. The CDR3 loop is CASSLGGRAGALEQYF. CDR3 DNA sequence: TGTGCCAGCAGTTTAGGCGGTCGGGCGGGAGCTCTCGAGCAGTACTTC.

This clonotype was recorded many times. The rearrangement joins TRBV27 to TRBJ2-7; TRBD2 matches at 7 bases. J was trimmed by 4 bases and V by 5 bases; bases with no gene match: 5. Germline loops: CDR1 MNHEY, CDR2 SMNVEV (reference sequence). The CDR3 totals 13 residues. DNA for the CDR3: TGTGCCAGCAGTCCACCGGGGGGTTACGAGCAGTACTTC. Amino acid sequence: CASSPPGGYEQYF.

This clonotype appeared a few times. The chain recombines TRBV15 with TRBJ1-1, with D unresolved. In germline, CDR1 is LNHNV, CDR2 YYDKDF (reference sequence). Trimming left V 5 bases short and J 5 bases short, with 18 bases between. This CDR3 comprises 15 residues. CDR3 bases: TGTGCCACCAGCGCCTCCCGGGGAGTGGCAACTGAAGCTTTCTTT. As protein: CATSASRGVATEAFF.

The table lists this clonotype with a few counts. The rearrangement links TRBV20-1 to TRBJ1-2; 7 bases line up with TRBD1. Losses at the gene ends were 6 bases for V and 5 bases for J; bases not matched to a gene: 15. Looked up from germline, CDR1 is DFQATT and CDR2 is SNEGSKA (reference sequence). The CDR3 spans 15 residues. The CDR3 bases are TGCAGTGCGGGGAACCACAGGGGAATTCAGTATGGCTACACCTTC. Translating gives CSAGNHRGIQYGYTF.

This clonotype was counted a few times. The chain combines TRBV5-5 with TRBJ2-7, with TRBD1 matching 9 bases. The CDR3 contains 15 residues. Losses at the gene ends were 3 bases for V and 9 bases for J; bases not matched to a gene: 13. Germline V gene lookup returns CDR1 SGHKS and CDR2 YYEKEE (reference sequence). The CDR3 DNA reads as TGTGCCAGCAGCTCCGGGACAGGGCGCTTCCGGGGGCAGTACTTC. Residues: CASSSGTGRFRGQYF.

This clonotype came up many times. J is TRBJ2-7 and V is TRBV10-2; D tentatively fits TRBD1 or TRBD2 (5 bases each). V was clipped by 4 bases and J by 1 base, with 17 bases between them. This CDR3 has 16 residues. Germline CDR1 WSHSY, CDR2 SAAADI. CDR3 residues: CASSVHLGDLSYEQYF. CDR3 sequence (DNA): TGCGCCAGCAGTGTTCATTTGGGGGACCTTTCCTACGAGCAGTACTTC.

The rearrangement uses TRBV6-5 and TRBJ2-1; 10 positions match TRBD1. CDR3 length: 15 amino acids. Trimming took 3 bases from V and 9 from J; bases not matched to a gene: 8. Germline V lookup: CDR1 MNHEY, CDR2 SVGAGI. In DNA, the CDR3 is TGTGCCAGCAGTTATTTGGTGGGACAGGGGAGTGAGCAGTTCTTC. It translates to CASSYLVGQGSEQFF.

The chain employs TRBV7-8 and TRBJ2-3; 7 bases line up with TRBD2. The CDR3 has 16 amino acids. The germline gives CDR1 SGHVS, CDR2 FQNEAQ. V lost 2 bases to trimming and J lost 5 bases; unmatched junction nucleotides: 10. The DNA for the CDR3 is TGTGCCAGCAGCTTATCTGGACTAGGCCCTATAGATACGCAGTATTTT. This encodes CASSLSGLGPIDTQYF.

V usage is TRBV12-5 and J usage is TRBJ2-1, with 7 bases identical to TRBD1. This CDR3 has 15 amino acids. Per the germline V gene, CDR1 is LGHNT and CDR2 is FRNRAP. Germline trimming cut 1 base from V and 6 bases from J; bases unmatched to any gene: 6. The CDR3 nucleotides read TGTGCTAGTGGTTTGGGGGGACAGAATTCCAATGAGCAGTTCTTC. It translates to CASGLGGQNSNEQFF.

This clonotype has only a few counts. The rearrangement links TRBV29-1 to TRBJ1-1; 8 positions match TRBD1. V shed 4 bases, J shed 9 bases, and the junction held 4 bases outside the gene matches. Germline CDR1 reads SQVTM; CDR2 reads ANQGSEA. This CDR3 spans 11 amino acids. The CDR3 region is CSVVVRGQAFF. The CDR3 bases are TGCAGCGTTGTAGTCAGGGGGCAAGCTTTCTTT. The full variable domain, with the rest looked up from reference TRBV29-1 and TRBJ1-1, is SAVISQKPSRDICQRGTSLTIQCQVDSQVTMMFWYRQQPGQSLTLIATANQGSEATYESGFVIDKFPISRPNLTFSTLTVSNMSPEDSSIYLCSVVVRGQAFFGQGTRLTVV.

This clonotype appeared a few times. The genes are TRBV12-3 or TRBV12-4 and TRBJ1-5; 9 bases are a match to TRBD1. Unmatched junction bases numbered 6, after V lost 0 bases and J lost 9 bases. CDR3 length equals 15 residues. In DNA, the CDR3 is TGTGCCAGCAGTTTAGCGGGACAGGGTTTTTGGCCCCAGCATTTT. It is translated as CASSLAGQGFWPQHF.

This clonotype showed up just a few times. The chain carries TRBV6-1 and TRBJ2-5, with 13 bases identical to TRBD2. Germline-derived CDR1 and CDR2 are MNHNS and SASEGT. J was trimmed by 1 base and V by 5 bases; bases with no gene match: 4. The CDR3 contains 16 residues. The CDR3 here is CASSRGTSGTQETQYF. The CDR3 DNA follows: TGTGCCAGCAGTAGGGGGACTAGCGGGACCCAAGAGACCCAGTACTTC.